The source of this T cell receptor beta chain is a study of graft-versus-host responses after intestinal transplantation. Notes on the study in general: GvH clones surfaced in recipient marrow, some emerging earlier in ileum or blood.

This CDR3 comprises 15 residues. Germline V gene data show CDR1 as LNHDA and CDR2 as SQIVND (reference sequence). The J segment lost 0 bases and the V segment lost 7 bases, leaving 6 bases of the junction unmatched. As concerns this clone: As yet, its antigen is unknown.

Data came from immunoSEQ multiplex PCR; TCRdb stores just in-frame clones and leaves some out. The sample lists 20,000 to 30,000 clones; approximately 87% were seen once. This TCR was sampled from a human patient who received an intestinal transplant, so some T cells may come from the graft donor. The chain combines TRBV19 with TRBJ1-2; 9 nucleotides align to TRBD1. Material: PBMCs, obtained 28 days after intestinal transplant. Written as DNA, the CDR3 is TGTGCCAGTACGGGACAGGGATCACCTAACTATGGCTACACCTTC. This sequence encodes CASTGQGSPNYGYTF.